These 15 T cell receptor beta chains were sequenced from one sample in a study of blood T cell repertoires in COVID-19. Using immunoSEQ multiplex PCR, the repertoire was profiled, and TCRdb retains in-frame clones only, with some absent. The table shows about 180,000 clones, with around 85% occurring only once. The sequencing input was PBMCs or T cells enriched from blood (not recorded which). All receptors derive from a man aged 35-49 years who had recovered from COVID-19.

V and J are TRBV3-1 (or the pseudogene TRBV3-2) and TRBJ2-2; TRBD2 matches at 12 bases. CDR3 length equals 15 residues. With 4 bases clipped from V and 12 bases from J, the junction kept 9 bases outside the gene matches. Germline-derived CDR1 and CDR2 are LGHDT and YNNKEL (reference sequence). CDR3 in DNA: TGTGCCAGCAGCCTTGCTAGCGGGAGGGCCCGGAAGCTGTTTTTT. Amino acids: CASSLASGRARKLFF.

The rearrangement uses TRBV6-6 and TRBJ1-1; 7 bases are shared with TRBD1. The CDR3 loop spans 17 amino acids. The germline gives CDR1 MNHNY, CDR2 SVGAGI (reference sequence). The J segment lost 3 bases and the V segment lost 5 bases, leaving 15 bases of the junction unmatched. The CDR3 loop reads CASSPTGKGARYTEAFF. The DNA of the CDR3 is TGTGCCAGCAGTCCCACTGGGAAGGGGGCGAGATACACTGAAGCTTTCTTT.

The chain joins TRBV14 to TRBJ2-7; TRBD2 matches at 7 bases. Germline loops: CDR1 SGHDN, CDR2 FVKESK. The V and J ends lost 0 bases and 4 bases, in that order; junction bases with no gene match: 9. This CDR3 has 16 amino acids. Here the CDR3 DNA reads TGTGCCAGCAGCCAAGAGACTAGCCCAAAGATATACGAGCAGTACTTC. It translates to CASSQETSPKIYEQYF.

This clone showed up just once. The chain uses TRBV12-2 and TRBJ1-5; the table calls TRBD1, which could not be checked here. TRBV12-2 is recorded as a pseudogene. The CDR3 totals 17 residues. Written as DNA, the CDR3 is TGTGCAAGTCGCTTAGATTACAGGGGTGTAAGCAATCAGCCCCAGCATTTT. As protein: CASRLDYRGVSNQPQHF.

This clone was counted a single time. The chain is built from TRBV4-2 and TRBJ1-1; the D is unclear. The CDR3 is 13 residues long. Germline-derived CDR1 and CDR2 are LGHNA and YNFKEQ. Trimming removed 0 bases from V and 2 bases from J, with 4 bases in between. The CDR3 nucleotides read TGTGCCAGCAGCCAAGATTTAAACACTGAAGCTTTCTTT. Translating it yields CASSQDLNTEAFF.

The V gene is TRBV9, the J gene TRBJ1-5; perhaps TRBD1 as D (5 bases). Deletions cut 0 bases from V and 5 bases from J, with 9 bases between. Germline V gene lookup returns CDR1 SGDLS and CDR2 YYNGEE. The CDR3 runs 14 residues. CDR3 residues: CASSVAGEDQPQHF. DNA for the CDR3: TGTGCCAGCAGCGTAGCGGGGGAGGATCAGCCCCAGCATTTT.

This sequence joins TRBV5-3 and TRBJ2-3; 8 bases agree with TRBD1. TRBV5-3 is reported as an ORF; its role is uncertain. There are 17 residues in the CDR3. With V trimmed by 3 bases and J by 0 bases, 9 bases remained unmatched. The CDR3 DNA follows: TGTGCCAGAAGCTGCCGCCCGGACAGGGCTAGCACAGATACGCAGTATTTT. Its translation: CARSCRPDRASTDTQYF.

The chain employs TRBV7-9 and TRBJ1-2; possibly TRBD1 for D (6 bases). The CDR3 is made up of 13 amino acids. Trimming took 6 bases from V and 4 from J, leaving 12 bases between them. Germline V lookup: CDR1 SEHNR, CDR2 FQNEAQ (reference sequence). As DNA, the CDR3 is TGTGCCAGCAGTCCGGACAGCCTCTATGGCTACACCTTC. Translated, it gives CASSPDSLYGYTF.

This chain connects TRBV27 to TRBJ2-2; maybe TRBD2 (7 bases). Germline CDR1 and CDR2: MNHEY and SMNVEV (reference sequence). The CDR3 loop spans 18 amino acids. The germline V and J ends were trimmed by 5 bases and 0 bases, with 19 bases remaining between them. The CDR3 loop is CASSLDRTGGPNTGELFF. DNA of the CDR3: TGTGCCAGCAGTCTTGACAGGACCGGGGGGCCGAACACCGGGGAGCTGTTTTTT.

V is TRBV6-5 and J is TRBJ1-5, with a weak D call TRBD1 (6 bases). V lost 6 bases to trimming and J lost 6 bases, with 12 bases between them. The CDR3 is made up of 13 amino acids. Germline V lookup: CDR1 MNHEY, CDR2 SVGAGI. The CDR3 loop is CASSRTQGQPQHF. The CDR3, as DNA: TGTGCCAGCAGCCGAACACAGGGTCAGCCCCAGCATTTT.

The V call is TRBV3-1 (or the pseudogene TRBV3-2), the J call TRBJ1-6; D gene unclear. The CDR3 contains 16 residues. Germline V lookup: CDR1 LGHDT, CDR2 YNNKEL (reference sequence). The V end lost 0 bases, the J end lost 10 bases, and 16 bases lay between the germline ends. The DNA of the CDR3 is TGTGCCAGCAGCCAAGATCGCCCGGGTAAGGTCTCACCCCTCCACTTT. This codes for CASSQDRPGKVSPLHF.

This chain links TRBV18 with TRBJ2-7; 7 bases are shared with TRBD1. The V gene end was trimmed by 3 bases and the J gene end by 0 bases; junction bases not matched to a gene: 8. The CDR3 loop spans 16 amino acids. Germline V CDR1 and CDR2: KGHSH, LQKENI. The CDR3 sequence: CASSPFSGQSSYEQYF. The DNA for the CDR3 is TGTGCCAGCTCACCGTTTTCGGGACAGAGCTCCTACGAGCAGTACTTC.

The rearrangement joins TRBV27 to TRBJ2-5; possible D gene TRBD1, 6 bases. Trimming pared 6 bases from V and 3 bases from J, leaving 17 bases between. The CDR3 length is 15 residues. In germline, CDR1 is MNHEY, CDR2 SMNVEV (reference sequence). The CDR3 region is CASSRPRDTEETQYF. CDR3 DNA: TGTGCCAGCAGCCGGCCCCGGGACACCGAAGAGACCCAGTACTTC.

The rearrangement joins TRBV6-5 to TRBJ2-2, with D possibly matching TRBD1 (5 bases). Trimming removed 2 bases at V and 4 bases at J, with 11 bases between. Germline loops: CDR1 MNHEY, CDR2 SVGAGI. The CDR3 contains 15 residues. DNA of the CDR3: TGTGCCAGCAGTTACGGCGACAGACTCACCGGGGAGCTGTTTTTT. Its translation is CASSYGDRLTGELFF.

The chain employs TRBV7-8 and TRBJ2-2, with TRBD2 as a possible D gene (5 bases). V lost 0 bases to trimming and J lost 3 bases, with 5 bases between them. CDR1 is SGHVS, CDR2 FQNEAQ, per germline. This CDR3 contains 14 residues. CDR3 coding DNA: TGTGCCAGCAGCTTAGCTAGCGACACCGGGGAGCTGTTTTTT. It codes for CASSLASDTGELFF.